The 8 T cell receptor beta chains below were found in one sample sequenced in a study of tissue T cells after allogeneic stem cell transplantation. Clones were sequenced by immunoSEQ multiplex PCR, and TCRdb holds only the in-frame ones, with some missing. This table holds fewer than 8,500 clones, around 40% found once. Documented time point: mouse harvest day 7 after allogeneic transplant. Each mouse received 10^7 T-cell-depleted marrow cells plus 10^6 splenic CD5+ T cells by tail vein. What was sequenced was skin. The receptors come from a female BALB/c mouse given C57BL/6 T cells with graft-versus-host disease after an allogeneic hematopoietic cell transplant.

Within the sample, this clone is large (0.1 to 1%). Gene names are mouse gene names. The read ends 1 residue before the CDR3 terminus; that terminus is restored from the germline J gene. V is TRBV29 and J is TRBJ1-1, with D perhaps matching TRBD1 (5 bases). The germline gives CDR1 MSHET, CDR2 SYDVDS. The CDR3 is 13 residues long. V lost 4 bases and J lost 0, with 6 bases in between. The CDR3 spells CASSSGQNTEVFF. The sequenced part of the CDR3 DNA is TGTGCTAGCAGTTCGGGACAGAACACAGAAGTCTTC.

Regarding this clone: Gene and germline names: mouse. The CDR3 end lies 1 residue beyond the end of the read and is filled in from the germline J gene. The rearrangement uses TRBV26 and TRBJ1-3, with D perhaps matching TRBD1 (5 bases). Trimming took 6 bases from V and 0 from J, leaving 9 bases between them. Germline V gene data show CDR1 as KGHPV and CDR2 as FQNQEV (reference sequence). The CDR3 length is 14 residues. The CDR3 bases that were read are TGTGCCAGCAGCGGGGACTCTTCTGGAAATACGCTCTAT. This codes for CASSGDSSGNTLY. In full, the CDR3 is CASSGDSSGNTLYF.

This clone was observed a single time. Mouse germline and gene names are used. The CDR3 end falls 1 residue outside the read, so it is completed with the germline J gene. The V call is TRBV26, the J call TRBJ1-6, with a possible D match to TRBD1 (6 bases). TRBJ1-6 is treated as an ORF (open reading frame) with a function not yet certain. Trimming pared 4 bases from V and 4 bases from J, leaving 8 bases between. Germline V lookup: CDR1 KGHPV, CDR2 FQNQEV (reference sequence). The CDR3 covers 14 residues. The CDR3 reads CASSPGQYNSPLYF. The covered CDR3 bases are TGTGCCAGCAGTCCGGGACAATATAATTCGCCCCTCTAC.

Details on this clone: Mouse germline and gene names are used. The part of the CDR3 DNA that was read is TGTGCCAGCGGTGACCAGGGACAGCATAATTCGCCCCTCTAC. Protein sequence: CASGDQGQHNSPLY. The whole CDR3 protein reads CASGDQGQHNSPLYF. The gene calls are TRBV13-2 and TRBJ1-6, with 7 bases lining up with TRBD1. The read terminates 1 residue ahead of where the CDR3 ends, so the germline J gene completes it. TRBJ1-6 is assigned to the ORF class and has an uncertain function. The V gene's germline CDR1 is NNHNN and CDR2 SYGAGS (reference sequence). This CDR3 is 15 amino acids long. Germline trimming cut 2 bases from V and 5 bases from J; bases unmatched to any gene: 4.

With regard to this clone: All gene names here are mouse names. Read data end 1 residue before the CDR3 end; the end is taken from the germline J gene. The gene calls are TRBV12-2 and TRBJ1-6; a weak D match, TRBD1 (6 bases). TRBJ1-6 is known as an ORF, though its function is uncertain. Trimming stripped 2 bases from V and 4 bases from J, with 8 bases between. The CDR3 has 14 amino acids. The germline V gene has CDR1 SGHLS and CDR2 HYDKME. The CDR3 loop reads CASSQDSYNSPLYF. The part of the CDR3 DNA that was read is TGTGCCAGCTCTCAGGACAGTTATAATTCGCCCCTCTAC.

This clone turned up a few times. Gene labels here are mouse ones. The CDR3 goes on 1 residue after the read ends, and that part is filled in from the germline J gene. The chain links TRBV26 to TRBJ2-2; 8 nucleotides align to TRBD2. Trimming removed 7 bases from V and 2 bases from J; junction bases left unmatched: 3. This CDR3 comprises 14 residues. Germline values: CDR1 KGHPV, CDR2 FQNQEV (reference sequence). CDR3 region: CASNLGGNTGQLYF. CDR3 DNA, as far as it was read: TGTGCCAGCAACCTGGGGGGCAACACCGGGCAGCTCTAC.

About this clone itself: The gene names given are mouse names. Here the CDR3 reads CASTTGGATQNTLYF. The sequenced part of the CDR3 DNA is TGTGCTAGCACGACTGGGGGGGCGACTCAAAACACCTTGTAC. J is TRBJ2-4 and V is TRBV29, with 12 bases fitting TRBD2. The sequence runs out 1 residue before the end of the CDR3; the remainder is reconstructed from the germline J gene. The CDR3 loop spans 15 amino acids. The germline V gene encodes CDR1 MSHET and CDR2 SYDVDS. Trimming removed 7 bases from V and 2 bases from J; junction bases left unmatched: 4.

Details on this clone: The listed genes are named as in mouse. With the read ending 1 residue before the CDR3 end, the germline J gene is used to fill in that end. The chain couples TRBV26 to TRBJ1-1; D is uncertain. Trimming took 2 bases from V and 7 from J, leaving 5 bases between them. Germline lookup yields CDR1 KGHPV and CDR2 FQNQEV (reference sequence). The length of the CDR3 is 11 residues. Partial CDR3 DNA: TGTGCCAGCAGTCTGAACGAAGAAGTCTTC. Protein product: CASSLNEEVF. The complete CDR3 sequence is CASSLNEEVFF.